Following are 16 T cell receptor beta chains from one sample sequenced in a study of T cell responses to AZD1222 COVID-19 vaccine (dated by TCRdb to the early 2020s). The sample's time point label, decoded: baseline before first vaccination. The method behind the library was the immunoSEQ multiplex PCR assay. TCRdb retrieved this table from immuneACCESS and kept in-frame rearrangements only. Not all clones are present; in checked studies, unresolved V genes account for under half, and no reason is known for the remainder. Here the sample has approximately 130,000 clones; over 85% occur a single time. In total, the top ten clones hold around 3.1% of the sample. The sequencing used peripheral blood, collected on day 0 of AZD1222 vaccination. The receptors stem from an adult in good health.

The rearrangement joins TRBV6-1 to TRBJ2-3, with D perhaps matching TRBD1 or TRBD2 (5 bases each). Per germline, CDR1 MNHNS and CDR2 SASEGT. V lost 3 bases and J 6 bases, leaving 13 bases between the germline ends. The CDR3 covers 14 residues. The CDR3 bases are TGTGCCAGCAGTGAGATAGGGGAGTTTGATACGCAGTATTTT. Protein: CASSEIGEFDTQYF.

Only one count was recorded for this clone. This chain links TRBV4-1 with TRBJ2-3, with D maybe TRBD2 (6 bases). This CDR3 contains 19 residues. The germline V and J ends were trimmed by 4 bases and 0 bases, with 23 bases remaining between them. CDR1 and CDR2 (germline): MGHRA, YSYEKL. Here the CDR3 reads CASSPPVWRDPMSTDTQYF. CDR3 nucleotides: TGCGCCAGCAGCCCCCCTGTTTGGCGGGACCCTATGAGCACAGATACGCAGTATTTT.

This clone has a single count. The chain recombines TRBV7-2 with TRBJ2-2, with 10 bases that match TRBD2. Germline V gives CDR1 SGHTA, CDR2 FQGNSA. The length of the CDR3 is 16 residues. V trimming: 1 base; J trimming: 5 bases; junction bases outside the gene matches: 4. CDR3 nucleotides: TGTGCCAGCAGCTTAGTGGCTAGCGGGAGTACCGGGGAGCTGTTTTTT. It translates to CASSLVASGSTGELFF.

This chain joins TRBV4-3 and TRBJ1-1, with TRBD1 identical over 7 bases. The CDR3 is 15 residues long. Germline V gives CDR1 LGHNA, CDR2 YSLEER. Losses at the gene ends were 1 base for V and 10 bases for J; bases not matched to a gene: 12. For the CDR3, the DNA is TGCGCCAGCAGCCAAGTAGGAAAGGGGGCCTTAACAGCTTTCTTT. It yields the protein CASSQVGKGALTAFF.

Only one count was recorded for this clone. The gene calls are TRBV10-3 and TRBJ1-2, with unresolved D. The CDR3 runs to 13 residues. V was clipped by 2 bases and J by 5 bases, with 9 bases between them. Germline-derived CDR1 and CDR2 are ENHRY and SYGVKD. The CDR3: CAISEVDSYGYTF. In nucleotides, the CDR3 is TGTGCCATCAGTGAGGTGGACTCTTATGGCTACACCTTC.

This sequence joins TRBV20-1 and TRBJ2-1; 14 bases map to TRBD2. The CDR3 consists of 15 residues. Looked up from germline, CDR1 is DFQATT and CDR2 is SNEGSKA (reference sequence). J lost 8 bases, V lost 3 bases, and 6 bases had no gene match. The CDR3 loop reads CSASRGTSGGDEQFF. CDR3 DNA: TGCAGTGCTAGTCGTGGGACTAGCGGGGGCGATGAGCAGTTCTTC.

CDR3 protein: CATSDFREQFF. Written as DNA, the CDR3 is TGTGCCACCAGTGATTTTAGGGAGCAGTTCTTC. The chain is built from TRBV24-1 and TRBJ2-1, with no clear D. V lost 1 base to trimming and J lost 10 bases, with 4 bases between them. This CDR3 has 11 amino acids. The germline V gene has CDR1 KGHDR and CDR2 SFDVKD.

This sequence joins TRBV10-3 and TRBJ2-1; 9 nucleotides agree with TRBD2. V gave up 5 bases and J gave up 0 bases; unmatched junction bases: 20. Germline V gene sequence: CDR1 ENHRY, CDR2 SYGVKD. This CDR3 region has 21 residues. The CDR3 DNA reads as TGTGCCATCAGTAACCAACCCCCGAGTGCTAGCGGGAAGAGCTCCTACAATGAGCAGTTCTTC. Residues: CAISNQPPSASGKSSYNEQFF.

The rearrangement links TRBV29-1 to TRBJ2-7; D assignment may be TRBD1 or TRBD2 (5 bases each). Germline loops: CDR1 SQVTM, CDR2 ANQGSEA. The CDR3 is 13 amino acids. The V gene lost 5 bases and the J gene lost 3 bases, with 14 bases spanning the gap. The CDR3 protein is CSVLPSRGYEQYF. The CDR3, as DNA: TGCAGCGTTCTTCCCTCGAGGGGCTACGAGCAGTACTTC.

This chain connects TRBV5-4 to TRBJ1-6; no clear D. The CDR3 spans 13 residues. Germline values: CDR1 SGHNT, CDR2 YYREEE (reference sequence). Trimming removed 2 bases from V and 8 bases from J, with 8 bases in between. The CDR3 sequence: CASSFVRDSPLHF. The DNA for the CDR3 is TGTGCCAGCAGCTTTGTAAGGGATTCACCCCTCCACTTT.

The CDR3: CASTASMGRDEQYF. The CDR3 coding sequence is TGTGCCAGCACAGCAAGTATGGGGCGGGACGAGCAGTACTTC. V is TRBV7-9 and J is TRBJ2-7; either TRBD1 or TRBD2 may fit D (5 bases each). V shed 7 bases and J shed 5 bases, with 18 bases lying between them. The CDR3 runs 14 residues. Germline lookup yields CDR1 SEHNR and CDR2 FQNEAQ (reference sequence).

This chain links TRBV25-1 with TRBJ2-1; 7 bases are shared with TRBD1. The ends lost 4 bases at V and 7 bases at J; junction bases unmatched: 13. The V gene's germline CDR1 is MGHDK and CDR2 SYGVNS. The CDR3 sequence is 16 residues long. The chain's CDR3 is CASSAPGQRGRNEQFF. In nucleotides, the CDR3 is TGTGCCAGCAGTGCCCCGGGACAGAGAGGCCGAAATGAGCAGTTCTTC.

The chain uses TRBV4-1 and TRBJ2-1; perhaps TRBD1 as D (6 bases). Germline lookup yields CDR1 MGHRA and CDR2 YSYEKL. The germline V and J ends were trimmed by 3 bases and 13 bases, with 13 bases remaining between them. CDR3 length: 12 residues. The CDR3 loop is CASSHPTGQQFF. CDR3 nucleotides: TGCGCCAGCAGCCATCCCACAGGGCAACAGTTCTTC.

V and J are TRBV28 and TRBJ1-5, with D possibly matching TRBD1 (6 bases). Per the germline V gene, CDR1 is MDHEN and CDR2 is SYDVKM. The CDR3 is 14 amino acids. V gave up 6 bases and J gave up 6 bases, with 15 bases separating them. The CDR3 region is CASRGKTGFQPQHF. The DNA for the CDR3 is TGTGCCAGCAGAGGAAAAACAGGGTTTCAGCCCCAGCATTTT.

CDR3 coding DNA: TGTGCCATCAGTGGTTTAGCGGGAGCGGATGAGCAGTACTTC. Its protein is CAISGLAGADEQYF. This chain links TRBV10-3 with TRBJ2-7; TRBD2 agrees at 9 bases. This CDR3 is 14 amino acids long. After removal of 4 bases from V and 7 bases from J, the junction contained 8 bases not matched to a gene. CDR1 and CDR2 from the germline V gene are ENHRY and SYGVKD.

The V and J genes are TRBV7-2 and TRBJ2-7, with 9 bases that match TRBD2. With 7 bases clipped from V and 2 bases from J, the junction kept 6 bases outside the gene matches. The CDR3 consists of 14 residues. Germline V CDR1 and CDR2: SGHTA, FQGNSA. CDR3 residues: CASNEAGGAYEQYF. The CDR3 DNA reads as TGTGCCAGCAACGAAGCGGGAGGCGCCTACGAGCAGTACTTC.